This record covers a single T cell receptor beta chain. Its antigen remains unidentified. Germline values: CDR1 DFQATT, CDR2 SNEGSKA (reference sequence). V dropped 6 bases and J dropped 7 bases, with 21 bases sitting between them. The CDR3 totals 15 residues. TCRdb processed the 5' RACE reads anew with MiXCR; each CDR3 protein has one entry. The sample contains roughly 46,000 distinct CDR3 sequences, about 10% of which appear only once. This sample was included in a study of spatial heterogeneity in lung cancer. On the study more broadly: At a median of about 26 months after resection, follow-up PBMC samples were sequenced when available.

Time point indicated: blood at routine non-recurrence follow-up after resection. No cell sorting; template was whole RNA from tumor, lung tissue or PBMC. Regarding the study as a whole: Blood showed ubiquitous tumor TCRs more often at resection than at routine follow-up.

The rearrangement links TRBV20-1 to TRBJ2-2, with D unclear. This receptor was identified in a male donor with early-stage non-small cell lung cancer. Sequencing used PBMCs, obtained at follow-up. CDR3 in amino acids: CSAPHPGSSDGELFF. For the CDR3, the DNA is TGCAGTGCCCCCCACCCCGGGTCTTCTGACGGGGAGCTGTTTTTT.